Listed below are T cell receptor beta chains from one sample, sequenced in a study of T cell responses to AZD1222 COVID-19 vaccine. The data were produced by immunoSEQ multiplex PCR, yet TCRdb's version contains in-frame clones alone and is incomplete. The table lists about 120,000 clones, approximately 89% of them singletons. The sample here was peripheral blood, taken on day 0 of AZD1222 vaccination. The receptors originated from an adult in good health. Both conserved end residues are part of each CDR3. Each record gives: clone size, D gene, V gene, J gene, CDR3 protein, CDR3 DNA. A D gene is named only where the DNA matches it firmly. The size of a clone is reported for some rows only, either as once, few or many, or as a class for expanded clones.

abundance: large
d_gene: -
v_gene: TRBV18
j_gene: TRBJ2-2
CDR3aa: CASSPDGELFF
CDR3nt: TGTGCCAGCTCCCCCGACGGGGAGCTGTTTTTT

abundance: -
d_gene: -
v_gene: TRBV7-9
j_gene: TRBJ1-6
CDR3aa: CASSQGLGSPLHF
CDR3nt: TGTGCCAGCTCACAGGGCCTCGGTTCACCCCTCCACTTT

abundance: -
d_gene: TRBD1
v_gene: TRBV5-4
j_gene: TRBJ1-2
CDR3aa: CASSFRGQGYGYTF
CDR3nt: TGTGCCAGCAGCTTCAGGGGACAGGGCTATGGCTACACCTTC

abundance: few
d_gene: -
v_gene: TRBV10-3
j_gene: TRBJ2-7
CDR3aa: CAISSTGGVYEQYF
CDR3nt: TGTGCCATCAGTTCTACAGGGGGGGTCTACGAGCAGTACTTC

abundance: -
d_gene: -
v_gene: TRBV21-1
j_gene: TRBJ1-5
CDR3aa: CASVSPGQGVQPQHF
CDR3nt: TGTGCCAGCGTAAGTCCGGGACAGGGTGTTCAGCCCCAGCATTTT

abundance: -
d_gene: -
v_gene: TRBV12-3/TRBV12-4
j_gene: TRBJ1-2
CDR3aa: CASSFARGYGYTF
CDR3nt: TGTGCCAGCAGTTTCGCCAGGGGTTATGGCTACACCTTC

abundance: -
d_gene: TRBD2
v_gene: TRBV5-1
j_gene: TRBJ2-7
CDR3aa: CASSPPREGYEQYF
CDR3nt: TGCGCCAGCAGCCCACCGCGGGAGGGATACGAGCAGTACTTC

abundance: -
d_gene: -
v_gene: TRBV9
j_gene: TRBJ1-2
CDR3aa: CASSVGAGLTYGYTF
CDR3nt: TGTGCCAGCAGCGTAGGGGCAGGGCTAACCTATGGCTACACCTTC

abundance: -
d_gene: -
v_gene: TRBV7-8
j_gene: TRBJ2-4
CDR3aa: CASRTGEAKNIQYF
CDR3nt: TGTGCCAGCAGAACCGGGGAAGCCAAAAACATTCAGTACTTC

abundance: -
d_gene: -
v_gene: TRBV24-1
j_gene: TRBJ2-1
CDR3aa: CATSESGVNEQFF
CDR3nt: TGTGCCACCAGTGAATCAGGGGTCAATGAGCAGTTCTTC

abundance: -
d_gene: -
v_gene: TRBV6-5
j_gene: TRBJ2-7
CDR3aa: CASSYSIPGPYEQYF
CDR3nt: TGTGCCAGCAGTTACTCAATCCCGGGACCCTACGAGCAGTACTTC

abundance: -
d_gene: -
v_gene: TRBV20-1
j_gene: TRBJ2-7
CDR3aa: CSASDYEQYF
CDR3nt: TGCAGTGCTTCTGACTACGAGCAGTACTTC

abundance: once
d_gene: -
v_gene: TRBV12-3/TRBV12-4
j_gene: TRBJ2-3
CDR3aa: CASTLTGTDTQYF
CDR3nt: TGTGCCAGCACCTTGACAGGCACAGATACGCAGTATTTT

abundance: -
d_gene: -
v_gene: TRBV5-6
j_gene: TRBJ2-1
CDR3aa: CASSLGPSSYNEQFF
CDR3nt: TGTGCCAGCAGCTTGGGTCCGAGCTCCTACAATGAGCAGTTCTTC

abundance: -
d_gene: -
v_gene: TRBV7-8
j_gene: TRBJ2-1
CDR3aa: CASSPSGQPYNEQFF
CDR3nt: TGTGCCAGCAGCCCGTCCGGCCAGCCTTACAATGAGCAGTTCTTC

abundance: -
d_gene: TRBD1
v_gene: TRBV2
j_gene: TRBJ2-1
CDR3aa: CASSERTGFNEQFF
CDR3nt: TGTGCCAGCAGTGAAAGGACAGGGTTCAATGAGCAGTTCTTC

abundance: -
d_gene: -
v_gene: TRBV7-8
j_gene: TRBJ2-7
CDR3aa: CASLKSGGAWEQYF
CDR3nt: TGTGCCAGCTTAAAAAGTGGGGGGGCTTGGGAGCAGTACTTC

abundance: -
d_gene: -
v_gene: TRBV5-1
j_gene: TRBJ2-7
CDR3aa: CASSGTRGAGYEQYF
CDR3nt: TGCGCCAGCAGCGGAACCCGGGGGGCGGGCTACGAGCAGTACTTC

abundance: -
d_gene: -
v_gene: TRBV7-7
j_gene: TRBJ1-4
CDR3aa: CASSPSLGEKLFF
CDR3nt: TGTGCCAGCAGCCCGTCCCTAGGGGAAAAACTGTTTTTT

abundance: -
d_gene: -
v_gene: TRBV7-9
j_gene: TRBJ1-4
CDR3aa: CASSLSYRSNEKLFF
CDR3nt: TGTGCCAGCAGCTTATCCTACAGGTCTAATGAAAAACTGTTTTTT

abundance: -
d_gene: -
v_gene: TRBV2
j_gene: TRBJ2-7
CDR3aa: CASSEAGGKYEQYF
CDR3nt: TGTGCCAGCAGTGAAGCGGGGGGAAAGTACGAGCAGTACTTC

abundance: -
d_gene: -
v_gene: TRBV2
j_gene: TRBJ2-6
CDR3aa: CASSVWVAGANVLTF
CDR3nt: TGTGCCAGCAGTGTTTGGGTAGCGGGGGCCAACGTCCTGACTTTC

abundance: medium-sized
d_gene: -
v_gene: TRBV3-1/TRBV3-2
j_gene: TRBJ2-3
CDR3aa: CASSQEILGTDQDLTDTQYF
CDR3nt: TGTGCCAGCAGCCAAGAAATTCTTGGGACTGACCAAGACCTCACAGATACGCAGTATTTT

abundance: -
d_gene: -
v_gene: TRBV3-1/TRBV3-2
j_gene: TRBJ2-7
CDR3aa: CASSPLGGISPYEQYF
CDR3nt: TGTGCCAGCAGCCCACTCGGGGGCATCAGTCCCTACGAGCAGTACTTC

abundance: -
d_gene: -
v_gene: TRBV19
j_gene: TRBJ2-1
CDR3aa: CASSSAGLSGDEQFF
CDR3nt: TGTGCCAGTAGTAGCGCGGGCCTGAGTGGCGATGAGCAGTTCTTC

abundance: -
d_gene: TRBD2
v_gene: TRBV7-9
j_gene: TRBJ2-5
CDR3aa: CASSLLLAGVSETQYF
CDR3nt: TGTGCCAGCAGCTTACTACTAGCGGGAGTTTCGGAGACCCAGTACTTC

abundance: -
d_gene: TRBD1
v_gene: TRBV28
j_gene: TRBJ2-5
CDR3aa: CASRFNRGPETQYF
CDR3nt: TGTGCCAGCAGGTTCAACAGGGGGCCAGAGACCCAGTACTTC

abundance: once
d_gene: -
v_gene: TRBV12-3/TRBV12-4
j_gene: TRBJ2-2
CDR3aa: CASSQGGTGELFF
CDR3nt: TGTGCCAGCAGTCAGGGGGGGACCGGGGAGCTGTTTTTT

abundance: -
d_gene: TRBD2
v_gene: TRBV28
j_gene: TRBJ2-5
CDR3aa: CASRGLAQETQYF
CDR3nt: TGTGCCAGCAGGGGACTAGCCCAAGAGACCCAGTACTTC

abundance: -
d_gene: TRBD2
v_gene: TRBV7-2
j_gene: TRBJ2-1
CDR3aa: CASSNPGLAMKHEQFF
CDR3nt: TGTGCCAGCAGCAATCCGGGACTAGCGATGAAGCATGAGCAGTTCTTC

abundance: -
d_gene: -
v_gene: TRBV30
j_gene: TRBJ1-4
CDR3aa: CAWSGGLISADEKLFF
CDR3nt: TGTGCCTGGAGTGGCGGGTTGATTTCAGCTGACGAAAAACTGTTTTTT

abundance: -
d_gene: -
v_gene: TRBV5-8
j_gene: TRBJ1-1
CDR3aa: CASSWWTALRNTEAFF
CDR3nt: TGTGCCAGCAGCTGGTGGACAGCGCTCCGGAACACTGAAGCTTTCTTT

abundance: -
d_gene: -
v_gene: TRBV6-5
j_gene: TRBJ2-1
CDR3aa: CASSSSGARNEQFF
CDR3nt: TGTGCCAGCAGTTCGAGCGGAGCCAGGAATGAGCAGTTCTTC

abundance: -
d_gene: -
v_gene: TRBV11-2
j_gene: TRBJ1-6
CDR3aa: CASSLVGRGGGSPLHF
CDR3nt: TGTGCCAGCAGCTTAGTTGGCAGGGGCGGAGGTTCACCCCTCCACTTT

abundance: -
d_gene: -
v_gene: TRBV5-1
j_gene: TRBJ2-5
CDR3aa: CASLIGETQYF
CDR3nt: TGCGCCAGCTTAATAGGGGAGACCCAGTACTTC

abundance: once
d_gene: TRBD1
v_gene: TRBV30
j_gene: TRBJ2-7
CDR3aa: CAWSKGQGYEQYF
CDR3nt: TGTGCCTGGAGTAAGGGACAGGGCTACGAGCAGTACTTC

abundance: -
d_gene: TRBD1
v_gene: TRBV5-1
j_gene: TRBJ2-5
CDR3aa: CASSAPHGTGEETQYF
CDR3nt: TGCGCCAGCAGCGCACCTCACGGGACAGGAGAAGAGACCCAGTACTTC

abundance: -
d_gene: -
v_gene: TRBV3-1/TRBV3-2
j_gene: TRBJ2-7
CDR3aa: CASSRGPGWTYEQYF
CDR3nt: TGTGCCAGCAGTCGGGGACCCGGGTGGACCTACGAGCAGTACTTC

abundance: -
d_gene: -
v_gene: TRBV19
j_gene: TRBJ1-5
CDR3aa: CASRPGRGDQPQHF
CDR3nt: TGTGCCAGTAGGCCAGGGAGGGGCGATCAGCCCCAGCATTTT

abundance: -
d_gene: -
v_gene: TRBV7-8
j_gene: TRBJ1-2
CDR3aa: CASNKQATANYGYTF
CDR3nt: TGTGCCAGCAACAAGCAGGCGACCGCTAACTATGGCTACACCTTC

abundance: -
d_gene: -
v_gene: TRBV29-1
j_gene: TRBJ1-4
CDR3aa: CSVGAGREKLFF
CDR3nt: TGCAGCGTTGGGGCAGGTCGCGAAAAACTGTTTTTT

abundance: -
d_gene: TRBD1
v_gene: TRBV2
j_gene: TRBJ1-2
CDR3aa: CASKGTVTRGYTF
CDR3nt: TGTGCCAGCAAGGGGACAGTGACTCGGGGCTACACCTTC